Following are 28 T cell receptor beta chains from one sample sequenced in a study of T cell changes during pregnancy in multiple sclerosis. Libraries were prepared by immunoSEQ multiplex PCR; TCRdb keeps only in-frame clonotypes and omits some of them. The profile shows nearly 110,000 clones, about 90% of them singletons. The specimen was peripheral blood, collected before pregnancy. The origin of the receptors is a female donor with multiple sclerosis, enrolled in a pregnancy study.

This clone was detected once. The V call is TRBV4-1, the J call TRBJ2-7, with 11 bases aligning to TRBD1. V lost 2 bases, J lost 2 bases, and 11 bases stayed unmatched. Germline V gives CDR1 MGHRA, CDR2 YSYEKL. There are 18 residues in the CDR3. CDR3 amino acids: CASSQYRDRGDATYEQYF. CDR3 DNA: TGCGCCAGCAGCCAATACCGGGACAGGGGGGACGCGACCTACGAGCAGTACTTC.

J is TRBJ2-1 and V is TRBV27; 10 nucleotides match TRBD2. Germline assignment: CDR1 MNHEY and CDR2 SMNVEV (reference sequence). The CDR3 extends over 15 amino acids. After removal of 8 bases from V and 8 bases from J, the junction contained 12 bases not matched to a gene. The CDR3 is CASYSASGSFDEQFF. CDR3 DNA: TGTGCCAGCTATTCCGCTAGCGGGAGTTTCGATGAGCAGTTCTTC.

This chain connects TRBV5-1 to TRBJ2-5; 12 bases match TRBD2. The germline CDR1 and CDR2 sequences are SGHRS and YFSETQ. V lost 0 bases, J lost 5 bases, and 2 bases stayed unmatched. The CDR3 length is 15 residues. The CDR3 here is CASSLDGTSGETQYF. In DNA, the CDR3 is TGCGCCAGCAGCTTGGACGGGACTAGCGGGGAGACCCAGTACTTC.

The chain employs TRBV7-2 and TRBJ1-5; 9 bases are a match to TRBD1. The trim removed 5 bases at V and 5 bases at J, leaving 4 bases unmatched. Germline V CDR1 and CDR2: SGHTA, FQGNSA. CDR3 size: 14 residues. The CDR3 region has the DNA TGTGCCAGCAGCGCCGGGACAGGGCATCAGCCCCAGCATTTT. Translated: CASSAGTGHQPQHF.

The chain has TRBV18 and TRBJ2-7, with a possible D match to TRBD2 (5 bases). The CDR3 is made up of 17 amino acids. The V and J ends lost 3 bases and 4 bases respectively, with 22 bases between them. Germline CDR1 KGHSH, CDR2 LQKENI. CDR3 region: CASSPLPPDSRPYEQYF. DNA of the CDR3: TGTGCCAGCTCACCGCTCCCCCCGGACTCCCGACCTTACGAGCAGTACTTC.

This chain links TRBV4-3 with TRBJ2-1; a weak D match, TRBD2 (7 bases). The V and J ends lost 0 bases and 2 bases respectively, with 14 bases between them. CDR1 and CDR2 (germline): LGHNA, YSLEER. This CDR3 contains 17 residues. The CDR3 loop reads CASSQDRGGFPYNEQFF. The CDR3 DNA sequence: TGCGCCAGCAGCCAAGATAGGGGGGGATTCCCCTACAATGAGCAGTTCTTC.

This chain connects TRBV5-1 to TRBJ2-3; D perhaps matches TRBD2 (5 bases). CDR1 and CDR2 (germline): SGHRS, YFSETQ. This CDR3 region has 14 residues. V shed 2 bases and J shed 4 bases, with 11 bases lying between them. CDR3 nucleotide sequence: TGCGCCAGCAGCTTACTAGACGCATCAGATACGCAGTATTTT. As protein: CASSLLDASDTQYF.

This clone was observed once. The V and J genes are TRBV6-5 and TRBJ1-2; perhaps TRBD1 as D (6 bases). Germline values: CDR1 MNHEY, CDR2 SVGAGI. The CDR3 sequence is 14 residues long. V shed 4 bases and J shed 5 bases, with 14 bases lying between them. Here the CDR3 reads CASSSPGTLYGYTF. The CDR3 region has the DNA TGTGCCAGCAGTTCACCCGGGACACTTTATGGCTACACCTTC.

V gene TRBV7-9 combines with J gene TRBJ2-3, with a tentative D call TRBD1 (5 bases). The CDR3 covers 16 residues. Germline V lookup: CDR1 SEHNR, CDR2 FQNEAQ (reference sequence). V shed 0 bases and J shed 3 bases, with 13 bases lying between them. The CDR3 nucleotides are TGTGCCAGCAGCTTAGCCCAGGGAATGAGGACAGATACGCAGTATTTT. Amino acid sequence: CASSLAQGMRTDTQYF.

V is TRBV30 and J is TRBJ2-7; a possible D gene is TRBD2 (7 bases). Germline V gives CDR1 GTSNPN, CDR2 SVGIG (reference sequence). The V and J ends lost 4 bases and 2 bases respectively, with 12 bases between them. The CDR3 loop spans 13 amino acids. This chain's CDR3 is CAWIQGGTYEQYF. The CDR3 coding sequence is TGTGCCTGGATACAGGGAGGGACCTACGAGCAGTACTTC.

V usage is TRBV2 and J usage is TRBJ2-1, with D maybe TRBD2 (6 bases). The CDR3 is 20 residues long. V gave up 6 bases and J gave up 2 bases, with 29 bases separating them. The germline V gene has CDR1 SNHLY and CDR2 FYNNEI. CDR3 nucleotide sequence: TGTGCCAGCAGGGAGGGACCGACGAACAGGACTCCACAGACCTACAATGAGCAGTTCTTC. Translating it yields CASREGPTNRTPQTYNEQFF.

The gene calls are TRBV5-1 and TRBJ2-7, with D possibly TRBD1 on 6 matching bases. V was pared by 4 bases and J by 2 bases, with 16 bases between. The CDR3 covers 15 residues. Germline CDR1 SGHRS, CDR2 YFSETQ. CDR3 region: CASSLDGTQTYEQYF. DNA of the CDR3: TGCGCCAGCAGCCTCGACGGGACACAAACCTACGAGCAGTACTTC.

This clone came up once. The chain couples TRBV15 to TRBJ1-5; TRBD1 might be the D (5 bases). CDR3 length: 15 residues. Germline CDR1 LNHNV, CDR2 YYDKDF (reference sequence). Trimming removed 3 bases at V and 0 bases at J, with 9 bases between. The CDR3 protein is CATSSNRNSNQPQHF. For the CDR3, the DNA is TGTGCCACCAGCAGTAACAGGAATAGCAATCAGCCCCAGCATTTT.

J is TRBJ1-2 and V is TRBV10-3, with 8 bases lining up with TRBD1. The germline V gene has CDR1 ENHRY and CDR2 SYGVKD. CDR3 length: 16 residues. J lost 2 bases, V lost 6 bases, and 11 bases had no gene match. The CDR3 bases are TGTGCCATCAGGCCCCTACCGGGACAGGCCAACTATGGCTACACCTTC. This translates into CAIRPLPGQANYGYTF.

V usage is TRBV10-3 and J usage is TRBJ2-7, with 8 positions matching TRBD1. V shed 6 bases and J 3 bases; nucleotides not matched to a gene: 4. The CDR3 consists of 13 residues. Germline values: CDR1 ENHRY, CDR2 SYGVKD. The CDR3 coding sequence is TGTGCCATCAGAAGACAGGGGAACTACGAGCAGTACTTC. As protein: CAIRRQGNYEQYF.

This clone was seen a handful of times. The chain carries TRBV5-1 and TRBJ1-5, with 7 bases identical to TRBD1. The CDR3 sequence is 15 residues long. V lost 4 bases to trimming and J lost 2 bases; unmatched junction nucleotides: 6. Germline values: CDR1 SGHRS, CDR2 YFSETQ. CDR3 nucleotides: TGCGCCAGCAGCAGGGACAGTGGACGCAATCAGCCCCAGCATTTT. Translated: CASSRDSGRNQPQHF.

This chain joins TRBV29-1 and TRBJ2-1; D gene uncertain. Trimming removed 5 bases from V and 9 bases from J, with 11 bases in between. Germline V gene sequence: CDR1 SQVTM, CDR2 ANQGSEA. CDR3 length equals 11 residues. The CDR3, as DNA: TGCAGCGTTCAGACAAATAGTGAGCAGTTCTTC. Protein product: CSVQTNSEQFF.

About this clone: Relative to the germline gene, one junction end is altered; a read error may explain this. This sequence joins TRBV5-1 and TRBJ2-7; 12 bases line up with TRBD2. The CDR3 consists of 13 residues. From germline, CDR1 is SGHRS and CDR2 YFSETQ. The DNA of the CDR3 is TGCGCCAGCAGCGGGGGACTAGCGGGTGGATTTACTTGG. It yields the protein CASSGGLAGGFTW.

The chain recombines TRBV5-1 with TRBJ1-2, with D unclear. Deletions cut 0 bases from V and 3 bases from J, with 6 bases between. The CDR3 totals 13 residues. CDR1 is SGHRS, CDR2 YFSETQ, per germline. The CDR3 region is CASSLAGDYGYTF. The DNA for the CDR3 is TGCGCCAGCAGCTTGGCCGGGGACTATGGCTACACCTTC. Complete variable domain (other parts from reference TRBV5-1 and TRBJ1-2): KAGVTQTPRYLIKTRGQQVTLSCSPISGHRSVSWYQQTPGQGLQFLFEYFSETQRNKGNFPGRFSGRQFSNSRSEMNVSTLELGDSALYLCASSLAGDYGYTFGSGTRLTVV.

In its sample, this clone was seen a few times. This chain uses TRBV7-8 with TRBJ1-2; D is possibly TRBD1 (6 bases). The CDR3 extends over 15 amino acids. The germline V and J ends were trimmed by 5 bases and 4 bases, with 17 bases remaining between them. Germline assignment: CDR1 SGHVS and CDR2 FQNEAQ. The CDR3 region has the DNA TGTGCCAGCAGCCAACGCACGGACAGATTCTATGGCTACACCTTC. Protein sequence: CASSQRTDRFYGYTF.

The rearrangement links TRBV2 to TRBJ2-2; 12 bases are a match to TRBD2. Germline values: CDR1 SNHLY, CDR2 FYNNEI. With 4 bases clipped from V and 3 bases from J, the junction kept 3 bases outside the gene matches. The CDR3 runs to 16 residues. The CDR3 region has the DNA TGTGCCAGCAGTGCACTAGCGGGGGGTGACACCGGGGAGCTGTTTTTT. Amino acid sequence: CASSALAGGDTGELFF.

This chain links TRBV28 with TRBJ2-5, with a weak D call TRBD1 (6 bases). Germline values: CDR1 MDHEN, CDR2 SYDVKM. The CDR3 extends over 15 amino acids. Trimming removed 5 bases from V and 4 bases from J, with 17 bases in between. CDR3: CASSAIQGRGETQYF. The DNA for the CDR3 is TGTGCCAGCAGTGCCATACAGGGACGTGGAGAGACCCAGTACTTC.

This chain joins TRBV7-3 and TRBJ1-1, with D perhaps matching TRBD1 (6 bases). Trimming took off 5 bases at V and 1 base at J, with 20 bases between the two ends. Germline CDR1 reads SGHTA; CDR2 reads FQGTGA. The CDR3 is 17 residues long. This chain's CDR3 is CASSPYLVGTPNTEAFF. The CDR3, as DNA: TGTGCCAGCAGCCCTTATCTTGTGGGGACACCGAACACTGAAGCTTTCTTT. The variable domain in full, completed from reference TRBV7-3 and TRBJ1-1, reads GAGVSQTPSNKVTEKGKYVELRCDPISGHTALYWYRQSLGQGPEFLIYFQGTGAADDSGLPNDRFFAVRPEGSVSTLKIQRTERGDSAVYLCASSPYLVGTPNTEAFFGQGTRLTVV.

J is TRBJ2-1 and V is TRBV11-3; the match to TRBD2 covers 8 bases. The CDR3 has 16 amino acids. J gave up 4 bases and V 2 bases, and 7 bases lay outside the gene matches. Germline V CDR1 and CDR2: SGHNT, YENEEA. The DNA for the CDR3 is TGTGCCAGCAGCTTACCGCCGGGGGGGCGATACAATGAGCAGTTCTTC. This gives the protein CASSLPPGGRYNEQFF.

DNA of the CDR3: TGTGCCAGCAGCCTAAACAGGGGACAGTTCTTC. It yields the protein CASSLNRGQFF. This chain connects TRBV7-3 to TRBJ2-1, with 7 positions matching TRBD1. The CDR3 has 11 amino acids. The trim removed 5 bases at V and 13 bases at J, leaving 5 bases unmatched. The germline CDR1 and CDR2 sequences are SGHTA and FQGTGA.

J is TRBJ1-4 and V is TRBV15; D is ambiguous. The V end lost 0 bases, the J end lost 4 bases, and 3 bases lay between the germline ends. The CDR3 is 13 residues long. Looked up from germline, CDR1 is LNHNV and CDR2 is YYDKDF (reference sequence). CDR3: CATSRDLNEKLFF. The DNA of the CDR3 is TGTGCCACCAGCAGAGATCTTAATGAAAAACTGTTTTTT.

This chain links TRBV5-1 with TRBJ2-7, with 12 bases that match TRBD2. V shed 2 bases and J 6 bases; nucleotides not matched to a gene: 3. Germline loops: CDR1 SGHRS, CDR2 YFSETQ. The CDR3 loop spans 14 amino acids. CDR3 bases: TGCGCCAGCAGCTTTGGACTAGCGGGAAGCGAGCAGTACTTC. Translating it yields CASSFGLAGSEQYF.

V and J are TRBV6-5 and TRBJ1-5; TRBD1 matches at 8 bases. The CDR3 loop spans 16 amino acids. Trimming removed 4 bases from V and 2 bases from J; junction bases left unmatched: 7. Germline V gene lookup returns CDR1 MNHEY and CDR2 SVGAGI. CDR3 nucleotide sequence: TGTGCCAGCAGTTCCCCTGGACAGGGCGGCAATCAGCCCCAGCATTTT. Amino acids: CASSSPGQGGNQPQHF.